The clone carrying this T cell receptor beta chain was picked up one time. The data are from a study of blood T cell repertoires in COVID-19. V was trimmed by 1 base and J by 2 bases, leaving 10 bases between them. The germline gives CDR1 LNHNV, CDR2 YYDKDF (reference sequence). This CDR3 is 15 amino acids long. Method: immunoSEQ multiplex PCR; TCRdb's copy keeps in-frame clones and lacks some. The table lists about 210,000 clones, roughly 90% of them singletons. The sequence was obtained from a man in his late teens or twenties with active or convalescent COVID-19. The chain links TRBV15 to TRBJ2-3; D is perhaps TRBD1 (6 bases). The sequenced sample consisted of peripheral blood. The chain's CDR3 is CATSRGDTLTDTQYF. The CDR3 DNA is TGTGCCACCAGCAGAGGGGACACCCTCACAGATACGCAGTATTTT.